The next 14 T cell receptor beta chains were all read from a single sample in a study of technical replicates of blood from a few donors. Assay used: immunoSEQ multiplex PCR; TCRdb lists only in-frame clones, some missing. The table records more than 65,000 clones, 97% of them present only once. Sequencing used T cells isolated from PBMCs. The receptors shown here come from a human donor in good health.

The chain links TRBV7-6 to TRBJ2-7, with 13 bases fitting TRBD2. V shed 4 bases, J shed 4 bases, and the junction held 16 bases outside the gene matches. There are 19 residues in the CDR3. From germline, CDR1 is SGHVS and CDR2 FNYEAQ. CDR3 loop: CASSSEGLAGVRSQYEQYF. The CDR3 DNA is TGTGCCAGCAGCTCCGAAGGACTAGCGGGAGTTCGGAGCCAGTACGAGCAGTACTTC.

The chain couples TRBV11-3 to TRBJ2-5; 9 bases are a match to TRBD2. In germline, CDR1 is SGHNT, CDR2 YENEEA. CDR3 length equals 16 residues. Trimming took 6 bases from V and 5 from J; bases not matched to a gene: 13. The CDR3 reads CASRVGGTSFWETQYF. Here the CDR3 DNA reads TGTGCCAGCAGGGTGGGGGGGACTAGCTTTTGGGAGACCCAGTACTTC. Full variable domain (rest looked up from reference TRBV11-3 and TRBJ2-5): EAGVVQSPRYKIIEKKQPVAFWCNPISGHNTLYWYLQNLGQGPELLIRYENEEAVDDSQLPKDRFSAERLKGVDSTLKIQPAELGDSAVYLCASRVGGTSFWETQYFGPGTRLLVL.

This chain joins TRBV7-6 and TRBJ1-3, with 8 bases identical to TRBD1. J gave up 16 bases and V 5 bases, and 7 bases lay outside the gene matches. CDR1 and CDR2 from the germline V gene are SGHVS and FNYEAQ. There are 11 residues in the CDR3. The CDR3 DNA sequence: TGTGCCAGCAGCCCCGGGACAGGCCTTTATTTT. This gives the protein CASSPGTGLYF. Supplemented by reference TRBV7-6 and TRBJ1-3, the full variable domain reads GAGVSQSPRYKVTKRGQDVALRCDPISGHVSLYWYRQALGQGPEFLTYFNYEAQQDKSGLPNDRFSAERPEGSISTLTIQRTEQRDSAMYRCASSPGTGLYFGEGSWLTVV.

This CDR3 is CAWSVRGTQRGGSYGYTF. The CDR3, as DNA: TGTGCCTGGAGTGTACGAGGGACACAGAGAGGCGGTTCCTATGGCTACACCTTC. This chain links TRBV30 with TRBJ1-2; a possible D gene is TRBD1 (6 bases). CDR3 length equals 18 residues. Trimming shortened V by 0 bases and J by 4 bases, and 24 bases separated the two germline ends. Germline assignment: CDR1 GTSNPN and CDR2 SVGIG (reference sequence).

The chain links TRBV6-1 to TRBJ1-1; 7 positions agree with TRBD1. The CDR3 has 13 residues. J gave up 1 base and V 10 bases, and 6 bases lay outside the gene matches. Per the germline V gene, CDR1 is MNHNS and CDR2 is SASEGT. The CDR3 nucleotides read TGTGCCATCCGGACAGGACCGAACACTGAAGCTTTCTTT. Protein: CAIRTGPNTEAFF.

For the CDR3, the DNA is TGTGCCAGCAGTTTCCGCGCCCAGCATTTT. It translates to CASSFRAQHF. The V gene is TRBV28, the J gene TRBJ1-5; D not resolved. This CDR3 is 10 amino acids long. The germline V gene encodes CDR1 MDHEN and CDR2 SYDVKM. The V end was cut by 3 bases, the J end by 11 bases, with 5 bases between.

The genes are TRBV9 and TRBJ2-1, with 12 bases fitting TRBD2. Trimming removed 2 bases from V and 7 bases from J; junction bases left unmatched: 13. This CDR3 region has 18 residues. CDR1 and CDR2 from the germline V gene are SGDLS and YYNGEE. Here the CDR3 reads CASSVDAGTSGYSNEQFF. CDR3 nucleotide sequence: TGTGCCAGCAGCGTCGACGCGGGGACTAGCGGGTATTCGAATGAGCAGTTCTTC.

The CDR3 protein is CASSPTSGRASYEQYF. CDR3 DNA sequence: TGTGCCAGCAGCCCCACTAGCGGGAGGGCCTCGTACGAGCAGTACTTC. The chain employs TRBV5-4 and TRBJ2-7; 13 bases match TRBD2. CDR3 length: 16 residues. Losses at the gene ends were 4 bases for V and 4 bases for J; bases not matched to a gene: 8. CDR1 SGHNT and CDR2 YYREEE come from the germline V gene (reference sequence).

This rearrangement joins TRBV30 to TRBJ2-2, with D tentatively TRBD2 (5 bases). Germline CDR1 and CDR2: GTSNPN and SVGIG (reference sequence). Trimming shortened V by 0 bases and J by 2 bases, and 13 bases separated the two germline ends. The CDR3 is 16 residues long. CDR3 residues: CAWSVRPGINTGELFF. In DNA form, the CDR3 reads TGTGCCTGGAGTGTACGTCCCGGGATTAACACCGGGGAGCTGTTTTTT. Drawing the rest from reference TRBV30 and TRBJ2-2, the complete variable domain is SQTIHQWPATLVQPVGSPLSLECTVEGTSNPNLYWYRQAAGRGLQLLFYSVGIGQISSEVPQNLSASRPQDRQFILSSKKLLLSDSGFYLCAWSVRPGINTGELFFGEGSRLTVL.

This sequence joins TRBV7-9 and TRBJ2-5; tentatively, D is TRBD2 (5 bases). Looked up from germline, CDR1 is SEHNR and CDR2 is FQNEAQ (reference sequence). Trimming pared 1 base from V and 3 bases from J, leaving 12 bases between. The CDR3 totals 15 residues. CDR3 DNA: TGTGCCAGCAGCTTAGGGCCGGGATCTAAAGAGACCCAGTACTTC. Protein product: CASSLGPGSKETQYF.

The chain links TRBV11-2 to TRBJ2-5, with a possible D match to TRBD2 (5 bases). Germline V gene sequence: CDR1 SGHAT, CDR2 FQNNGV. The CDR3 is made up of 14 amino acids. V lost 1 base and J 9 bases, leaving 15 bases between the germline ends. CDR3: CASSLGRTTLAQYF. The CDR3 DNA reads as TGTGCCAGCAGCTTAGGGAGGACCACTCTGGCCCAGTACTTC.

The V and J genes are TRBV6-5 and TRBJ1-1, with D perhaps TRBD1 (6 bases). The CDR3 extends over 14 amino acids. V lost 6 bases, J lost 1 base, and 12 bases lay in between. CDR1 is MNHEY and CDR2 is SVGAGI in the germline V gene. Written as DNA, the CDR3 is TGTGCCAGCAGGTTAATGACAGGGAACACTGAAGCTTTCTTT. Encoded protein: CASRLMTGNTEAFF.

The chain couples TRBV6-5 to TRBJ2-3, with D perhaps matching TRBD2 (5 bases). Germline loops: CDR1 MNHEY, CDR2 SVGAGI. CDR3 length equals 13 residues. V dropped 6 bases and J dropped 10 bases, with 17 bases sitting between them. The CDR3 reads CASSRPGSYPQYF. CDR3 coding DNA: TGTGCCAGCAGCCGACCGGGGTCTTATCCGCAGTATTTT.

V is TRBV5-4 and J is TRBJ2-3; D remains unclear. This CDR3 has 14 amino acids. Trimming removed 1 base at V and 0 bases at J, with 6 bases between. The germline V gene has CDR1 SGHNT and CDR2 YYREEE (reference sequence). CDR3: CASSLTESTDTQYF. CDR3 nucleotides: TGTGCCAGCAGCTTGACTGAAAGCACAGATACGCAGTATTTT.